At least ten counts were recorded for the clone carrying this T cell receptor beta chain. Because the library targeted alpha chains, this beta chain is an off-target read whose size means little. CDR1 and CDR2 from the germline V gene are SNHLY and FYNNEI. The CDR3 spans 14 residues. Trimming left V 3 bases short and J 3 bases short, with 12 bases between. TCRdb reprocessed the 5' RACE reads via MiXCR and lists one record per CDR3 protein. The sample shows approximately 11,000 distinct CDR3 sequences, roughly 4% of them seen only once. This sample is drawn from a study of spatial heterogeneity in lung cancer. Time point given: sample taken at primary tumor resection. No cells were sorted before sequencing. The whole RNA sequenced was extracted from tumor, nontumor lung or frozen PBMC. Donation came from some 73 patients with untreated early-stage non-small cell lung cancer.

Sequenced material: normal lung tissue next to the tumor, taken at surgery. The V call is TRBV2, the J call TRBJ2-7; either TRBD1 or TRBD2 may fit D (5 bases each). This sequence was found in a male donor with early-stage non-small cell lung cancer. CDR3 amino acids: CASSEARGDYEQYF. The DNA for the CDR3 is TGTGCCAGCAGTGAGGCGAGGGGCGACTACGAGCAGTACTTC.